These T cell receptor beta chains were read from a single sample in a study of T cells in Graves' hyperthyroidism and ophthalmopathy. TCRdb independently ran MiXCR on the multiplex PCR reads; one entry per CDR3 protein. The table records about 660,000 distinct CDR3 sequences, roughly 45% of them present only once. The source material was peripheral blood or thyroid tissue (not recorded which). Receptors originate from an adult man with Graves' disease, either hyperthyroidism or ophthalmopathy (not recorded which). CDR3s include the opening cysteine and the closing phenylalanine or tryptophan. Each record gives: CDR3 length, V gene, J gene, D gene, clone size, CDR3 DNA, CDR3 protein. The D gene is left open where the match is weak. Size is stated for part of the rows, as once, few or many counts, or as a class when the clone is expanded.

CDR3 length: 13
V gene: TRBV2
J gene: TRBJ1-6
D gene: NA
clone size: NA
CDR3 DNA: TGCGCCAGCGGCCAAGCGGGGGACCCACCCCTCCACTTT
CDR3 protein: CASGQAGDPPLHF

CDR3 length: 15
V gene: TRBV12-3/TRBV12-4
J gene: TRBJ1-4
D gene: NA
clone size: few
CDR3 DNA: TGTGCCAGCAGTGCCCGGGACCCACTGGGAGAAAAACTGTTTTTT
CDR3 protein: CASSARDPLGEKLFF

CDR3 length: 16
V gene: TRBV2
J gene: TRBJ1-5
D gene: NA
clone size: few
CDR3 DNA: TGTGCCAGCAGTTTAACCGGGTTGGAGGGGAACCAGCCCCAGCATTTT
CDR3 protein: CASSLTGLEGNQPQHF

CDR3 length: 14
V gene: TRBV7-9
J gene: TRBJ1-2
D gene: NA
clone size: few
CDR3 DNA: TGTGCCAGCAGCTTAATGGAGTCCCCTGGCGGCTACACCTTC
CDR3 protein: CASSLMESPGGYTF

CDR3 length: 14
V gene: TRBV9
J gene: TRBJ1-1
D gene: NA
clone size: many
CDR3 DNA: TGTGCCAGCAGCGTAGCAGGGGTCGGCACTGAAGCTTTCTTT
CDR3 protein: CASSVAGVGTEAFF

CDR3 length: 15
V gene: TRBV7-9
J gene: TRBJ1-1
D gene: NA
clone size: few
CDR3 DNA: TGTGCCAGCAGCTCCATCACCTTGGGGAACACTGAAGCTTTCTTT
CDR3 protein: CASSSITLGNTEAFF

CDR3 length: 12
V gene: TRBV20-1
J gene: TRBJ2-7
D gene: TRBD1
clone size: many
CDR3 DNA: TGCAGTGCCAAAGGGGGCTCGAGCGAGCAGTACTTC
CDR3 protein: CSAKGGSSEQYF

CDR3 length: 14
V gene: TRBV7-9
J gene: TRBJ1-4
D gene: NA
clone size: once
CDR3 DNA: TGTGCCAGCAGCTCTCGGAGGTTGGGTGAAAAACTGTTTTTT
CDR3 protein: CASSSRRLGEKLFF

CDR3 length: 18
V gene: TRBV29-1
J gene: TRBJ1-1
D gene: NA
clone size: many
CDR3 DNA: TGCAGCGTTGCCCTGCGCGTCCGCATGGGTTACGTGAACACTGAAGCTTTCTTT
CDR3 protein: CSVALRVRMGYVNTEAFF

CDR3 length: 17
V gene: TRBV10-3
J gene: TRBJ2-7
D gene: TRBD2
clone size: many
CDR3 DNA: TGTGCCGCCTCGGACAGGACGGGACTAGCGGCGACCTACGAGCAGTACTTC
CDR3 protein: CAASDRTGLAATYEQYF

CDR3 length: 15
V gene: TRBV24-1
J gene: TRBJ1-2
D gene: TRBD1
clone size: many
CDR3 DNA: TGTGCCACCAGTGACCCGCCCGACAGGGGAGGAGGCTACACCTTC
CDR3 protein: CATSDPPDRGGGYTF

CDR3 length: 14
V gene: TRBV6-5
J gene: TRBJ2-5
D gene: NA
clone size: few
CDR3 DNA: TGTGCCAGCAGTGAGGACTACCACCAAGAGACCCAGTACTTC
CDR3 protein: CASSEDYHQETQYF

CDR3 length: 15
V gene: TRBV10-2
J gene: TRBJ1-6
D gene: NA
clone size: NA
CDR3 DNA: TGCGCCAGCAGTGAGCTAGGACACCTTAATTCACCCCTCCACTTT
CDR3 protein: CASSELGHLNSPLHF

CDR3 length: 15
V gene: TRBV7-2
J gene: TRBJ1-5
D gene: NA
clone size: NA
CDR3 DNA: TGTGCCAGCAGCTTAATGGGAAGCACGGGACAGCCCCAGCATTTT
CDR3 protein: CASSLMGSTGQPQHF

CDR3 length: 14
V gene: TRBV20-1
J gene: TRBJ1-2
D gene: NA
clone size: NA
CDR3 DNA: TGCAGTGCTAGAGTGGTAGCCCGCATCTATGGCTACACCTTC
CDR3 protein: CSARVVARIYGYTF

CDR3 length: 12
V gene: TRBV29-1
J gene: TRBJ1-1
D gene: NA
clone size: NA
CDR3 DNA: TGCAGCAGTTTAAGGGAGGGGACTGAAGCTTTCTTT
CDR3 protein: CSSLREGTEAFF

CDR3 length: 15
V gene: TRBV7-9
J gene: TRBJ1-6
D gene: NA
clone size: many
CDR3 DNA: TGTGCCAGCAGCTTAGGTGCGGGGACTAATTCACCCCTCCACTTT
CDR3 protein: CASSLGAGTNSPLHF

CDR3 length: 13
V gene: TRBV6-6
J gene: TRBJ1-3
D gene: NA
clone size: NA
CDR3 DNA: TGTGCCAGCAGTGAGCTCTCGCGGAACACCATATATTTT
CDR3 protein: CASSELSRNTIYF

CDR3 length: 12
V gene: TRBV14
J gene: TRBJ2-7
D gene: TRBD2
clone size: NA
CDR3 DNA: TGTGCCAGCAGTGCTTCGGGGGGGGAGCAGTACTTC
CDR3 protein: CASSASGGEQYF

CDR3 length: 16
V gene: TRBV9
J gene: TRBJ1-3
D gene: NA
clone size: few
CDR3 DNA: TGTGCCAGCAGCCTCCGGACGCAGAGCTCTGGAAACACCATATATTTT
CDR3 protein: CASSLRTQSSGNTIYF

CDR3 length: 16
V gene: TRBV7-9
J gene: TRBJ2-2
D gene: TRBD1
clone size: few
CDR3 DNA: TGTGCCAGCAGCTTAAGACAGGGTGAGAGCACCGGGGAGCTGTTTTTT
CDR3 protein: CASSLRQGESTGELFF

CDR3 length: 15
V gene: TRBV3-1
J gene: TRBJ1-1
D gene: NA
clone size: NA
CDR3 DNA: TGTGCCAGCAGCCCCATCGAAGGCCTGAACACTGAAGCTTTCTTT
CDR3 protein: CASSPIEGLNTEAFF

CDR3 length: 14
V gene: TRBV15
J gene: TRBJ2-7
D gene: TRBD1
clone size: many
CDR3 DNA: TGTGCCACCAGCGTGGACAGGGGGCCCTACGAGCAGTACTTC
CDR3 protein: CATSVDRGPYEQYF

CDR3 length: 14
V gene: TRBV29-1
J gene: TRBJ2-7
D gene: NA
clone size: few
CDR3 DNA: TGCAGCGCTGTGCCTACCAGAACCCCCCACGAGCAGTACTTC
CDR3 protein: CSAVPTRTPHEQYF

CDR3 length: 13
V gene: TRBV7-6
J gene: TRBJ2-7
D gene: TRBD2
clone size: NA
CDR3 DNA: TGTGCCAGCAGCTTAGTAGGGACTAACGAGCAGTACTTC
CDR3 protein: CASSLVGTNEQYF

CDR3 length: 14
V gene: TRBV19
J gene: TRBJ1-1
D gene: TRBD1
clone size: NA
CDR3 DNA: TGTGCCAGTAGTATGGGGACAGGAGAATCTGAAGCTTTCTTT
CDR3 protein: CASSMGTGESEAFF

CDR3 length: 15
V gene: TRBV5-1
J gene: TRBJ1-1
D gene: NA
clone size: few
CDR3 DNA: TGCGCCAGCAGCTTGGCCCGGGCCACGAACACTGAAGCTTTCTTT
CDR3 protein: CASSLARATNTEAFF

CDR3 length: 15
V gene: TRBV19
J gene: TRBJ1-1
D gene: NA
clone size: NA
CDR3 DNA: TGTGCCAGTAGTGTCCTTGCTCGCGGTAACACTGAAGCTTTCTTT
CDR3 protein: CASSVLARGNTEAFF

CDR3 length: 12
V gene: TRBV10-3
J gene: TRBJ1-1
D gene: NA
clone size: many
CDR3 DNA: TGTGCCATCAGTACGGGGGGGTTTGAAGCTTTCTTT
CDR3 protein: CAISTGGFEAFF

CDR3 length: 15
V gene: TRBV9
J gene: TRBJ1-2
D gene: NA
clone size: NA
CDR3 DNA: TGTGCCAGCAGCGTAGAGGAGGGGGCTAACTATGGCTACACCTTC
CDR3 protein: CASSVEEGANYGYTF

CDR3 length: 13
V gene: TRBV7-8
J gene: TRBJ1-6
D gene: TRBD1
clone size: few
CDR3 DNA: TGTGCCAGCCGGGACAGGCCTAATTCACCCCTCCACTTT
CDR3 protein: CASRDRPNSPLHF

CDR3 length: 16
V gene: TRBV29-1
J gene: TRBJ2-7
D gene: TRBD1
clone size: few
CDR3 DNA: TGCAGCGTTGATTGGTCGGACAGGGGGCAATCCTACGAGCAGTACTTC
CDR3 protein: CSVDWSDRGQSYEQYF

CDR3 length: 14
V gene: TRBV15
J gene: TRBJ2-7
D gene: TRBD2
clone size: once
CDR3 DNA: TGTGCCACCAGCAGGCGAGGGTACGGGGGGGAGCAGTACTTC
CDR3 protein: CATSRRGYGGEQYF

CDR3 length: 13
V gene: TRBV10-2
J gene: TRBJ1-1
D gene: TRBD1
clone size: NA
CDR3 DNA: TGCGCCCGCAGTCTTGACAGGGGCACTGAAGCTTTCTTT
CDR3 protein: CARSLDRGTEAFF

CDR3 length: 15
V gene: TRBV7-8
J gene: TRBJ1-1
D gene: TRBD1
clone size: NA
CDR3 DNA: TGTGCCAGCAGCCTGCGACAGGGGAGAGACACTGAAGCTTTCTTT
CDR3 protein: CASSLRQGRDTEAFF

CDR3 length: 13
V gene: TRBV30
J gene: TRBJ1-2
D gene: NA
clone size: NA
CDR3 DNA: TGTGCCTGGCAACCTTTAAGAGGCTATGGCTACACCTTC
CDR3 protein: CAWQPLRGYGYTF

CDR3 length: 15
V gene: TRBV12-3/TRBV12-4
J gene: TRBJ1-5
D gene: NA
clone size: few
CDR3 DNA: TGTGCCAGCAACGTAGGGGGTACACTCAATCAGCCCCAGCATTTT
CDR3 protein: CASNVGGTLNQPQHF

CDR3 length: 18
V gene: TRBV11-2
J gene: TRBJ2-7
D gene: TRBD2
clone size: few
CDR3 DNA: TGTGCCAGCAGCGTACCGGGACTAGCGGGAGGGACCCCCTACGAGCAGTACTTC
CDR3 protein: CASSVPGLAGGTPYEQYF